These 5 T cell receptor beta chains came from one sample sequenced in a study of shared clonotypes between healthy human individuals (dated by TCRdb to the early 2020s). Libraries were prepared through the immunoSEQ multiplex PCR assay. TCRdb's version of the immuneACCESS table is confined to in-frame rearrangements and falls short of the full clone set. An unresolved V gene accounts for under half of the shortfall where checked; the remainder is of unknown origin. The sample data list about 2.4 million clones, and around nine tenths of these were observed just once. 0.14% of the sample comes from the top ten. The sample was naive CD4+ T cells sorted from blood. The cell subset or site label corresponds to: CD45RA+ positively selected. These receptors were obtained from a man aged 18-30 years in good health.

The J gene is TRBJ2-1, the V gene TRBV19; 9 nucleotides agree with TRBD2. This CDR3 contains 20 residues. Per the germline V gene, CDR1 is LNHDA and CDR2 is SQIVND (reference sequence). V trimming: 1 base; J trimming: 0 bases; junction bases outside the gene matches: 13. CDR3 residues: CASSIVSSAGGPSSYNEQFF. CDR3 bases: TGTGCCAGTAGTATAGTGAGTTCGGCGGGAGGGCCAAGCTCCTACAATGAGCAGTTCTTC.

CDR3 region: CASSRSDVTDTQYF. DNA of the CDR3: TGCGCCAGCAGCCGGTCGGACGTCACAGATACGCAGTATTTT. The chain combines TRBV5-1 with TRBJ2-3; D remains ambiguous. The CDR3 has 14 amino acids. Germline assignment: CDR1 SGHRS and CDR2 YFSETQ. Trimming pared 4 bases from V and 2 bases from J, leaving 11 bases between.

This sequence joins TRBV11-2 and TRBJ2-7; D gene uncertain. The length of the CDR3 is 14 residues. V was pared by 0 bases and J by 1 base, with 7 bases between. Germline-derived CDR1 and CDR2 are SGHAT and FQNNGV. Here the CDR3 DNA reads TGTGCCAGCAGCTTAGATCGACCGTCCTACGAGCAGTACTTC. It codes for CASSLDRPSYEQYF.

The chain is built from TRBV18 and TRBJ2-3; possibly TRBD2 for D (7 bases). Germline CDR1 is KGHSH and CDR2 is LQKENI. The CDR3 runs 16 residues. V lost 6 bases, J lost 2 bases, and 18 bases lay in between. The CDR3 sequence is CASSRAAGTITDTQYF. CDR3 nucleotide sequence: TGTGCCAGCTCTCGCGCAGCGGGGACAATCACAGATACGCAGTATTTT.

The J gene is TRBJ1-5, the V gene TRBV6-4, with TRBD1 identical over 8 bases. Germline assignment: CDR1 MRHNA and CDR2 SNTAGT. The CDR3 has 16 residues. V lost 5 bases and J lost 3; bases outside the gene matches: 9. The CDR3 region is CASSFSGGQVNQPQHF. CDR3 nucleotide sequence: TGTGCCAGCAGTTTTTCCGGGGGACAGGTCAATCAGCCCCAGCATTTT.